Following are 9 T cell receptor beta chains from one sample sequenced in a study of T cell repertoires in cytomegalovirus infection. One entry per CDR3 protein, called by TCRdb with MiXCR from the reads. The sample gives around 330,000 distinct CDR3 sequences, roughly 17% of which show up once; 12% is in the top ten. The sample was PBMCs. The receptors shown here come from a human donor in good health (CMV status not recorded). Some clones in this sample may be carry-over from other donors' samples.

The V gene is TRBV7-2, the J gene TRBJ2-7; D may be TRBD1 (5 bases). Germline V gives CDR1 SGHTA, CDR2 FQGNSA. The CDR3 is 13 residues long. The V and J ends lost 5 bases and 6 bases respectively, with 14 bases between them. The CDR3 DNA reads as TGTGCCAGCAGCCCCACTGGAAGGGGCGAGCAGTACTTC. Its translation: CASSPTGRGEQYF.

This chain links TRBV28 with TRBJ1-1; D remains ambiguous. With 6 bases removed from V and 3 bases from J, the gap between germline ends came to 17 bases. Germline-derived CDR1 and CDR2 are MDHEN and SYDVKM. This CDR3 contains 15 residues. The CDR3 protein is CASRRGSAGYTEAFF. The CDR3 bases are TGTGCCAGCAGACGAGGGAGCGCTGGGTACACTGAAGCTTTCTTT.

In its sample, this clonotype was seen many times. The rearrangement joins TRBV28 to TRBJ2-2, with 8 bases identical to TRBD1. The CDR3 spans 16 residues. Germline V CDR1 and CDR2: MDHEN, SYDVKM. V gave up 7 bases and J gave up 1 base; unmatched junction bases: 8. CDR3 DNA sequence: TGTGCCAGCAATGGTTCGGGACAGGAGAACACCGGGGAGCTGTTTTTT. Protein: CASNGSGQENTGELFF.

The chain links TRBV20-1 to TRBJ2-7, with D maybe TRBD2 (6 bases). Trimming pared 3 bases from V and 4 bases from J, leaving 16 bases between. Per germline, CDR1 DFQATT and CDR2 SNEGSKA (reference sequence). This CDR3 has 14 residues. CDR3 region: CSASNPHREYEQYF. CDR3 coding DNA: TGCAGTGCTAGCAACCCGCACCGGGAGTACGAGCAGTACTTC.

This clonotype was counted many times. The chain carries TRBV7-6 and TRBJ2-5, with D perhaps TRBD1 or TRBD2 (5 bases each). In germline, CDR1 is SGHVS, CDR2 FNYEAQ. V lost 5 bases, J lost 3 bases, and 16 bases lay in between. The CDR3 has 15 amino acids. The CDR3 nucleotides read TGTGCCAGCAGCCCGCAATGGGGGATAGAAGAGACCCAGTACTTC. Its protein product is CASSPQWGIEETQYF.

This clonotype appeared many times. CDR3 sequence: CASSPRDRYSYEQYF. In DNA form, the CDR3 reads TGTGCCAGCAGCCCTCGGGACAGATACTCCTACGAGCAGTACTTC. The chain links TRBV3-1 to TRBJ2-7; 7 nucleotides agree with TRBD1. V gave up 4 bases and J gave up 0 bases; unmatched junction bases: 6. Looked up from germline, CDR1 is LGHDT and CDR2 is YNNKEL (reference sequence). CDR3 length: 15 residues.

This clonotype was found many times. This chain connects TRBV25-1 to TRBJ1-2; tentatively, D is TRBD1 (5 bases). In germline, CDR1 is MGHDK, CDR2 SYGVNS. The CDR3 spans 15 residues. V was shortened by 4 bases and J by 4 bases, with 16 bases between the two germline ends. CDR3 nucleotide sequence: TGTGCCAGCAGTGGGGGGACCCTGGATTTCTATGGCTACACCTTC. Its translation is CASSGGTLDFYGYTF.

V usage is TRBV28 and J usage is TRBJ1-6; D is uncertain. The CDR3 is 12 residues long. Trimming cost V 10 bases and J 8 bases, with 12 bases left between them. Germline CDR1 MDHEN, CDR2 SYDVKM. The CDR3 coding sequence is TGTGCCACCAATGGAGTGGATTCACCCCTCCACTTT. Translating gives CATNGVDSPLHF.

This clonotype was observed at least ten times. The chain has TRBV7-6 and TRBJ2-2; D perhaps matches TRBD1 (5 bases). V was shortened by 6 bases and J by 2 bases, with 10 bases between the two germline ends. The germline V gene has CDR1 SGHVS and CDR2 FNYEAQ. The length of the CDR3 is 14 residues. CDR3 sequence: CASRGLTNTGELFF. The CDR3 region has the DNA TGTGCCAGCAGGGGGCTAACCAACACCGGGGAGCTGTTTTTT.